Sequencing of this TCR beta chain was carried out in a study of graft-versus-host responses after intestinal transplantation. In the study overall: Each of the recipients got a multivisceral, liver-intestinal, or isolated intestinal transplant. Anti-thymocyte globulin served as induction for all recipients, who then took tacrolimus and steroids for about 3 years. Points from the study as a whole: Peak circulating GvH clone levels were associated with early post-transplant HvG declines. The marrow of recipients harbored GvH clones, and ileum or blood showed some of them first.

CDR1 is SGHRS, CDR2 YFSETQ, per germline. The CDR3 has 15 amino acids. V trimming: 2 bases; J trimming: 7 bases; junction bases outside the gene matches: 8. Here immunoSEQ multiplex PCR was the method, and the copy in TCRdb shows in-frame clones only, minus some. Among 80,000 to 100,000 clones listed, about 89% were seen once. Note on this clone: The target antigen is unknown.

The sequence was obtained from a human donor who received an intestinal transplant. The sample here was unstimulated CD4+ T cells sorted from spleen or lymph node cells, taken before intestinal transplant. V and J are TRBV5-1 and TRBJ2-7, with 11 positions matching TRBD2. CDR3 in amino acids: CASSLIAGGPGEQYF. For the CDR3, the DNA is TGCGCCAGCAGCTTAATAGCGGGAGGGCCGGGTGAGCAGTACTTC.